This T cell receptor beta chain stems from a study of blood T cell repertoires in COVID-19. Turning to the study itself: Sites across the United States, Italy and Spain contributed samples from acute and convalescent COVID-19. The analysed material was cDNA or gDNA that came from T cells, B-cell-depleted T cells, or PBMCs.

Original processing methods: Reference gene primer amplification gave estimated nucleated cell counts. The protocol was immunoSEQ multiplex PCR, while the TCRdb copy is restricted to in-frame clones and leaves out a portion. Clonal size and the V and J genes are those of that table, whereas D and trimming came from the DNA. The table shows roughly 140,000 clones, with approximately 85% occurring only once. Per germline, CDR1 SGHTA and CDR2 FQGNSA. CDR3 size: 15 residues. The V gene lost 1 base and the J gene lost 8 bases, with 15 bases spanning the gap. The sequencing input was peripheral blood. The gene calls are TRBV7-2 and TRBJ1-3, with D perhaps TRBD1 (5 bases). This receptor was obtained from a man aged 45 to 65 with acute or convalescent COVID-19. The CDR3 loop reads CASSLDGTWRDTIYF. DNA for the CDR3: TGTGCCAGCAGCTTAGATGGGACTTGGCGTGACACCATATATTTT.